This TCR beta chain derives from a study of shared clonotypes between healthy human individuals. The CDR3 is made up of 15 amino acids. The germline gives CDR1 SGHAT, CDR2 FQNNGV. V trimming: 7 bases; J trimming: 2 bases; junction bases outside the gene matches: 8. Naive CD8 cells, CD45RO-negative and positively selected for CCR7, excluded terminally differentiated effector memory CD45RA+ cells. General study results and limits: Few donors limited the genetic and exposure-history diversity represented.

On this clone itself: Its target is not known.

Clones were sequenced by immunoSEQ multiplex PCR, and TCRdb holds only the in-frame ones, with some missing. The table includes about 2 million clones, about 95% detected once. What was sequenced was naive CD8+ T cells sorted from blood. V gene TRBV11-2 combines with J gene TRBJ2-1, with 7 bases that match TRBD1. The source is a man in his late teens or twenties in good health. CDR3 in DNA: TGTGCCAGCACTCGTAAGGGGGCGGCCTACAATGAGCAGTTCTTC. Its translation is CASTRKGAAYNEQFF. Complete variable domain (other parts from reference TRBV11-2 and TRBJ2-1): EAGVAQSPRYKIIEKRQSVAFWCNPISGHATLYWYQQILGQGPKLLIQFQNNGVVDDSQLPKDRFSAERLKGVDSTLKIQPAKLEDSAVYLCASTRKGAAYNEQFFGPGTRLTVL.